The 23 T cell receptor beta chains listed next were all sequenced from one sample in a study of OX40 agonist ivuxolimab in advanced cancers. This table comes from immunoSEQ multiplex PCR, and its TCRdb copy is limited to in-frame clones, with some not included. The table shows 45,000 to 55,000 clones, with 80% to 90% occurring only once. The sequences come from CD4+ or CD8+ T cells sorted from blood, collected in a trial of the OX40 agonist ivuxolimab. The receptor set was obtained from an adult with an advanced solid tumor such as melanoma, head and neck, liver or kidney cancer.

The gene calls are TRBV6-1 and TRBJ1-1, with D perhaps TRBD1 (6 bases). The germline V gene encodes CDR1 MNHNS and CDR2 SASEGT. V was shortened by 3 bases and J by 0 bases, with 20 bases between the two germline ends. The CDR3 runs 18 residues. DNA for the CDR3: TGTGCCAGCAGTGAGCTAGACAGGTCCCGACCTATGAACACTGAAGCTTTCTTT. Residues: CASSELDRSRPMNTEAFF.

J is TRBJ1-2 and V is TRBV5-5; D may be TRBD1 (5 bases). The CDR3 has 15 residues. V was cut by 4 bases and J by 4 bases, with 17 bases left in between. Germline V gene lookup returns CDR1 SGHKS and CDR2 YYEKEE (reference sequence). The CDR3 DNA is TGTGCCAGCAGCCTAGGACAAGACTCAGCCTATGGCTACACCTTC. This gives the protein CASSLGQDSAYGYTF.

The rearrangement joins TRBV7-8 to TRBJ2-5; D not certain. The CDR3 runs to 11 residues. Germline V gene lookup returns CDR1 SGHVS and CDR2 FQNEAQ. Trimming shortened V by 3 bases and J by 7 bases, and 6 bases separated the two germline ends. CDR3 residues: CASSLIGTQYF. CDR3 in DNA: TGTGCCAGCAGCTTGATCGGGACCCAGTACTTC. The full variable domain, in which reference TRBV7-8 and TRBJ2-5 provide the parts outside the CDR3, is GAGVSQSPRYKVAKRGQDVALRCDPISGHVSLFWYQQALGQGPEFLTYFQNEAQLDKSGLPSDRFFAERPEGSVSTLKIQRTQQEDSAVYLCASSLIGTQYFGPGTRLLVL.

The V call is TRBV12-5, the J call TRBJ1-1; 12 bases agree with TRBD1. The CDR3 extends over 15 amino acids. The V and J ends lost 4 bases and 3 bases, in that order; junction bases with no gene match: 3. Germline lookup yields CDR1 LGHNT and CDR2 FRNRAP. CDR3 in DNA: TGTGCTAGTGGTTCGGGGACAGGGGGCGACACTGAAGCTTTCTTT. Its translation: CASGSGTGGDTEAFF. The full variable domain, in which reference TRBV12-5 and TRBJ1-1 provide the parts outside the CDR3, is DARVTQTPRHKVTEMGQEVTMRCQPILGHNTVFWYRQTMMQGLELLAYFRNRAPLDDSGMPKDRFSAEMPDATLATLKIQPSEPRDSAVYFCASGSGTGGDTEAFFGQGTRLTVV.

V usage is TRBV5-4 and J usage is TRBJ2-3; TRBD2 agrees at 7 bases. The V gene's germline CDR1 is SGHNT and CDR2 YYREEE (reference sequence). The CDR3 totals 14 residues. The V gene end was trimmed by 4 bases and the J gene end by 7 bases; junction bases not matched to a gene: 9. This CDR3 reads CASSLGGSGNTQYF. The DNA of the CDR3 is TGTGCCAGCAGCCTGGGGGGGAGCGGAAATACGCAGTATTTT.

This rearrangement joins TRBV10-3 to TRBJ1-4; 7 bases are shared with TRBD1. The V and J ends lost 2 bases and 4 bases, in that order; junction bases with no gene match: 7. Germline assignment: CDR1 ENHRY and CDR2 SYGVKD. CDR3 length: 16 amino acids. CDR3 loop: CAISETRPGGNEKLFF. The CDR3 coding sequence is TGTGCCATCAGTGAGACCCGGCCAGGGGGTAATGAAAAACTGTTTTTT.

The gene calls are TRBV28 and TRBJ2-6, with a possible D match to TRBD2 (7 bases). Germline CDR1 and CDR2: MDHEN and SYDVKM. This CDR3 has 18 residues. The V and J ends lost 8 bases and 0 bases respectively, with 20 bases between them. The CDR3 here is CASGGGPRGLSGANVLTF. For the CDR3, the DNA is TGTGCCAGCGGGGGGGGACCCAGGGGCCTCTCTGGGGCCAACGTCCTGACTTTC.

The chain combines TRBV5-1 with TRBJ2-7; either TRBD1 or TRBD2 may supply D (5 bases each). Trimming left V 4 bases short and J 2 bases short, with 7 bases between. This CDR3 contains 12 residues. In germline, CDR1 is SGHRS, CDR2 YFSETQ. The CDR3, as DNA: TGCGCCAGCAGCGGGGGTACCTACGAGCAGTACTTC. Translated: CASSGGTYEQYF.

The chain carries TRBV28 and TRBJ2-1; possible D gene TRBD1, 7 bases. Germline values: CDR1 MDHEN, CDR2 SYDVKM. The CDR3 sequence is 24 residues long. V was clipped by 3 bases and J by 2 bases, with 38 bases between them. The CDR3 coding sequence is TGTGCCAGCAGTTTCCCCACAAGGGGGCGCGGAAATATTGATCGGGGGTATCCCTACAATGAGCAGTTCTTC. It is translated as CASSFPTRGRGNIDRGYPYNEQFF.

The CDR3 protein is CASSSRTSGSYEQYF. CDR3 DNA sequence: TGTGCCAGCAGCTCCCGGACTAGCGGGTCCTACGAGCAGTACTTC. The chain links TRBV5-4 to TRBJ2-7; 11 nucleotides line up with TRBD2. This CDR3 comprises 15 residues. V dropped 3 bases and J dropped 1; count of bases not matched to a gene: 3. The germline gives CDR1 SGHNT, CDR2 YYREEE (reference sequence).

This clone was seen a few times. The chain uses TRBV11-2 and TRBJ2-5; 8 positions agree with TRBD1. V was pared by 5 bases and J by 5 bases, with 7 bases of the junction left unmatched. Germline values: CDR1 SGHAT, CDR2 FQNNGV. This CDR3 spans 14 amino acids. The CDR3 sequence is CASSLAGGAETQYF. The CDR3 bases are TGTGCCAGCAGCCTAGCAGGGGGCGCGGAGACCCAGTACTTC. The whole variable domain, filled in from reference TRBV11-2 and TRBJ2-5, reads EAGVAQSPRYKIIEKRQSVAFWCNPISGHATLYWYQQILGQGPKLLIQFQNNGVVDDSQLPKDRFSAERLKGVDSTLKIQPAKLEDSAVYLCASSLAGGAETQYFGPGTRLLVL.

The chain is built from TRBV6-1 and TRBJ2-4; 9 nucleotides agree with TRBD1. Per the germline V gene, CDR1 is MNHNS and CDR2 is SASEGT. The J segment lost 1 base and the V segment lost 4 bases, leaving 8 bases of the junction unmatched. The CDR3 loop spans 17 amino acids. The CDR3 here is CASSGRAQGAAKNIQYF. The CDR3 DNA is TGTGCCAGCAGTGGAAGGGCACAGGGGGCTGCCAAAAACATTCAGTACTTC.

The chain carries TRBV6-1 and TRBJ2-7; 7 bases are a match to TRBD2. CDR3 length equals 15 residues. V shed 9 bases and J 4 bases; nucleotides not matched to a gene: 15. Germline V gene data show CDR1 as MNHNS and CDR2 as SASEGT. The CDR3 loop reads CASLPVAGVVYEQYF. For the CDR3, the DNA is TGTGCCAGTCTCCCGGTGGCGGGAGTGGTTTACGAGCAGTACTTC.

CDR3 protein: CASSIEYGGTGELFF. CDR3 sequence (DNA): TGTGCCAGTAGTATAGAATACGGGGGCACCGGGGAGCTGTTTTTT. The J gene is TRBJ2-2, the V gene TRBV19; D perhaps matches TRBD2 (6 bases). Per the germline V gene, CDR1 is LNHDA and CDR2 is SQIVND (reference sequence). V was trimmed by 0 bases and J by 4 bases, leaving 9 bases between them. The CDR3 runs 15 residues.

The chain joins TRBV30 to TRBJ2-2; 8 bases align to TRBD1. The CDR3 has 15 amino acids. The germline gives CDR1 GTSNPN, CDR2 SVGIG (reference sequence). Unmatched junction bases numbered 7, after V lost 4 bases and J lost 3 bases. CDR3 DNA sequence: TGTGCCTGGACTCTCATGGACAGGGACACCGGGGAGCTGTTTTTT. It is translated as CAWTLMDRDTGELFF.

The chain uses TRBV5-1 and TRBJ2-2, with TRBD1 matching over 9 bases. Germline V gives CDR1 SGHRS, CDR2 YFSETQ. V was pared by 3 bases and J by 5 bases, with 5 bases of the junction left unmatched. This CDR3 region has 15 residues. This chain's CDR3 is CASSSGTGSTGELFF. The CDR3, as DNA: TGCGCCAGCAGCTCCGGGACAGGGTCAACCGGGGAGCTGTTTTTT.

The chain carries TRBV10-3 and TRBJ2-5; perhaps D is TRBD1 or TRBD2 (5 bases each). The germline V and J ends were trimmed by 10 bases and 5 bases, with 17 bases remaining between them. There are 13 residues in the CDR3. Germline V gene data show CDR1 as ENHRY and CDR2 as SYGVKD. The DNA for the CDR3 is TGTGCCACCCAGGACTCCCCAGGGGAGACCCAGTACTTC. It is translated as CATQDSPGETQYF.

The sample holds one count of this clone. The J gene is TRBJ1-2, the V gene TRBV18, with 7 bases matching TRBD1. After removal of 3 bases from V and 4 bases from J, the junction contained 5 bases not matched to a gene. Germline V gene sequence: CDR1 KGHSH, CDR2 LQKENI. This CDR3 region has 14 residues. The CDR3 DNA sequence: TGTGCCAGCTCACCTACAGGGGTGCGCTATGGCTACACCTTC. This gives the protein CASSPTGVRYGYTF.

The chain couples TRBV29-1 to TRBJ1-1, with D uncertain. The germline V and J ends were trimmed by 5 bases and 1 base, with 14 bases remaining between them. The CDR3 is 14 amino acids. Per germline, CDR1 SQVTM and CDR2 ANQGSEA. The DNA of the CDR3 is TGCAGCGTTCGCGCCCCCTCCGGGAACACTGAAGCTTTCTTT. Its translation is CSVRAPSGNTEAFF.

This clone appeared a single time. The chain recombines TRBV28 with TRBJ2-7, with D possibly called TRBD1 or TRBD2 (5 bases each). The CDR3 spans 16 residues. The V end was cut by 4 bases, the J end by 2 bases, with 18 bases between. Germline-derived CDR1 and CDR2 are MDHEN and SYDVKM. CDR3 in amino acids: CASSSVMGRNTYEQYF. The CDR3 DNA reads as TGTGCCAGCAGTTCCGTCATGGGACGGAACACCTACGAGCAGTACTTC.

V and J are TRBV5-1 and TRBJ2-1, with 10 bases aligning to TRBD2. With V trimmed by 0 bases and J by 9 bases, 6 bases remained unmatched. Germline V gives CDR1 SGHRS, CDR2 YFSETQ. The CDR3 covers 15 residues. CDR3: CASSLAAGGPGEQFF. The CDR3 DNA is TGCGCCAGCAGCTTGGCAGCGGGAGGGCCGGGTGAGCAGTTCTTC.

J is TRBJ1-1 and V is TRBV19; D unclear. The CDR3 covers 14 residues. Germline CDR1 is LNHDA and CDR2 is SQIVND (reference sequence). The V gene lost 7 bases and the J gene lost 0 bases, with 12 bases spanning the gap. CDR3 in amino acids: CASIGRPLNTEAFF. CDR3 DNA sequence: TGTGCCAGTATTGGGAGGCCTTTGAACACTGAAGCTTTCTTT.

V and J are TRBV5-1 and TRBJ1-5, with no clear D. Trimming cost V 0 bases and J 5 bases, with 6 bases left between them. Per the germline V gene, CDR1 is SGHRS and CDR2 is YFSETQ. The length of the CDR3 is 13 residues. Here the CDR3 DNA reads TGCGCCAGCAGCTTGGTGGGCGATCAGCCCCAGCATTTT. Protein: CASSLVGDQPQHF. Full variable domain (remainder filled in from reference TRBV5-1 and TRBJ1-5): KAGVTQTPRYLIKTRGQQVTLSCSPISGHRSVSWYQQTPGQGLQFLFEYFSETQRNKGNFPGRFSGRQFSNSRSEMNVSTLELGDSALYLCASSLVGDQPQHFGDGTRLSIL.